Presented here are 19 T cell receptor beta chains from one specimen sequenced in a study of cytomegalovirus exposure and HLA in healthy donors (dated by TCRdb to about 2017). Library creation used the immunoSEQ multiplex PCR assay. A mixture of 60 forward primers for TCR Vbeta segments and 13 reverse primers for TCR Jbeta segments was used in the multiplex PCR. TCRdb holds this immuneACCESS table with in-frame rearrangements only. Some clones are missing; in checked studies, unresolved V genes explain under half, and the rest has no known cause. The sample yields 95,000 to 150,000 clones; over 60% were counted once. The ten largest clones add up to less than 3% of the sample. The sequenced sample was PBMCs. The source is a woman aged 40 to 50 in good health and CMV-seropositive.

The rearrangement uses TRBV5-6 and TRBJ1-1; no clear D gene. CDR1 is SGHDT, CDR2 YYEEEE, per germline. Trimming took off 2 bases at V and 1 base at J, with 18 bases between the two ends. This CDR3 has 17 residues. CDR3 bases: TGTGCCAGCAGCTTTTTCCAAACGGCAGGTCCGAACACTGAAGCTTTCTTT. This translates into CASSFFQTAGPNTEAFF. Complete variable domain (other parts from reference TRBV5-6 and TRBJ1-1): DAGVTQSPTHLIKTRGQQVTLRCSPKSGHDTVSWYQQALGQGPQFIFQYYEEEERQRGNFPDRFSGHQFPNYSSELNVNALLLGDSALYLCASSFFQTAGPNTEAFFGQGTRLTVV.

This chain links TRBV5-1 with TRBJ2-1; possible D gene TRBD2, 6 bases. In germline, CDR1 is SGHRS, CDR2 YFSETQ. V was trimmed by 0 bases and J by 3 bases, leaving 19 bases between them. The CDR3 runs to 18 residues. CDR3 DNA sequence: TGCGCCAGCAGCTTGGGGCCCAGTCCGGGAGAGGGCTACAATGAGCAGTTCTTC. This gives the protein CASSLGPSPGEGYNEQFF.

The chain recombines TRBV19 with TRBJ2-1; D possibly corresponds to TRBD2 (5 bases). The ends were cut back, 7 bases at V and 4 bases at J, with 8 bases in the middle. Germline assignment: CDR1 LNHDA and CDR2 SQIVND (reference sequence). The CDR3 runs to 12 residues. The CDR3 spells CASTPGYNEQFF. In DNA form, the CDR3 reads TGTGCCAGTACTCCGGGGTACAATGAGCAGTTCTTC.

This chain joins TRBV5-1 and TRBJ2-5; 9 bases align to TRBD2. Unmatched junction bases numbered 4, after V lost 2 bases and J lost 2 bases. Germline V CDR1 and CDR2: SGHRS, YFSETQ. The CDR3 is made up of 15 amino acids. The CDR3 reads CASSFSSGGQETQYF. The CDR3 DNA is TGCGCCAGCAGCTTTTCGAGCGGGGGGCAAGAGACCCAGTACTTC.

This rearrangement joins TRBV7-9 to TRBJ1-5; D possibly corresponds to TRBD1 (5 bases). Germline lookup yields CDR1 SEHNR and CDR2 FQNEAQ (reference sequence). V was pared by 4 bases and J by 2 bases, with 9 bases between. The CDR3 runs 14 residues. This CDR3 reads CASSSGLGNQPQHF. DNA for the CDR3: TGTGCCAGCAGCTCGGGACTCGGCAATCAGCCCCAGCATTTT.

This sequence joins TRBV5-6 and TRBJ2-5; tentatively, D is TRBD1 (6 bases). The CDR3 has 14 residues. V was pared by 0 bases and J by 4 bases, with 10 bases between. CDR1 is SGHDT, CDR2 YYEEEE, per germline. The chain's CDR3 is CASSLAPGAETQYF. CDR3 DNA sequence: TGTGCCAGCAGCTTGGCCCCAGGGGCAGAGACCCAGTACTTC.

This clone has only one observation. The chain recombines TRBV5-1 with TRBJ1-3; D unresolved. This CDR3 comprises 15 residues. V was trimmed by 4 bases and J by 4 bases, leaving 15 bases between them. Germline loops: CDR1 SGHRS, CDR2 YFSETQ. The CDR3 DNA is TGCGCCAGCAGCGCAACCCAGGTGCCCGGAAACACCATATATTTT. It yields the protein CASSATQVPGNTIYF.

V usage is TRBV15 and J usage is TRBJ2-2, with TRBD2 matching 7 bases. The CDR3 spans 15 residues. Unmatched junction bases numbered 3, after V lost 1 base and J lost 4 bases. CDR1 and CDR2 from the germline V gene are LNHNV and YYDKDF (reference sequence). CDR3 nucleotides: TGTGCCACCAGCAGAGGAGGGAGGGGCACCGGGGAGCTGTTTTTT. It translates to CATSRGGRGTGELFF. Full variable domain (remainder filled in from reference TRBV15 and TRBJ2-2): DAMVIQNPRYQVTQFGKPVTLSCSQTLNHNVMYWYQQKSSQAPKLLFHYYDKDFNNEADTPDNFQSRRPNTSFCFLDIRSPGLGDTAMYLCATSRGGRGTGELFFGEGSRLTVL.

CDR3 sequence (DNA): TGTGCCAGCAGCAAAGATTCTCGGACAGGGCCCTCCTACGAGCAGTACTTC. This sequence encodes CASSKDSRTGPSYEQYF. This chain connects TRBV21-1 to TRBJ2-7; the DNA was not compared with TRBD1, the D call given in the table. TRBV21-1 is a known pseudogene. The CDR3 has 17 amino acids.

The V gene is TRBV4-1, the J gene TRBJ2-7; D might be TRBD2 (5 bases). CDR1 is MGHRA, CDR2 YSYEKL, per germline. Trimming pared 4 bases from V and 5 bases from J, leaving 9 bases between. The CDR3 consists of 12 residues. CDR3 protein: CASSLPGNEQYF. CDR3 DNA sequence: TGCGCCAGCAGCCTACCGGGGAACGAGCAGTACTTC.

The V call is TRBV2, the J call TRBJ2-7; 11 bases align to TRBD1. J lost 4 bases, V lost 10 bases, and 3 bases had no gene match. Per the germline V gene, CDR1 is SNHLY and CDR2 is FYNNEI. The CDR3 totals 12 residues. This chain's CDR3 is CATRDRGYEQYF. In DNA form, the CDR3 reads TGTGCCACCCGGGACAGGGGGTACGAGCAGTACTTC.

V is TRBV30 and J is TRBJ1-1; D ambiguous. The CDR3 contains 13 residues. The V end was cut by 2 bases, the J end by 7 bases, with 14 bases between. The germline gives CDR1 GTSNPN, CDR2 SVGIG (reference sequence). The CDR3 sequence is CAWSLAPQIEAFF. CDR3 bases: TGTGCCTGGAGTCTCGCACCGCAGATTGAAGCTTTCTTT.

The rearrangement links TRBV5-1 to TRBJ1-5; maybe TRBD1 (5 bases). With 0 bases removed from V and 1 base from J, the gap between germline ends came to 11 bases. The CDR3 consists of 16 residues. The germline CDR1 and CDR2 sequences are SGHRS and YFSETQ. The chain's CDR3 is CASSLDGGGSNQPQHF. The DNA for the CDR3 is TGCGCCAGCAGCTTGGATGGGGGGGGGAGCAATCAGCCCCAGCATTTT.

The genes are TRBV9 and TRBJ2-6; a possible D gene is TRBD2 (5 bases). V gave up 3 bases and J gave up 0 bases, with 10 bases separating them. The germline V gene has CDR1 SGDLS and CDR2 YYNGEE. CDR3 length equals 16 residues. CDR3 loop: CASSGRRDSGANVLTF. In nucleotides, the CDR3 is TGTGCCAGCAGCGGCCGACGGGACTCTGGGGCCAACGTCCTGACTTTC.

The chain links TRBV7-2 to TRBJ1-1; tentative D call: TRBD1 (6 bases). The germline V and J ends were trimmed by 4 bases and 4 bases, with 7 bases remaining between them. This CDR3 is 12 amino acids long. Per the germline V gene, CDR1 is SGHTA and CDR2 is FQGNSA. The CDR3 region has the DNA TGTGCCAGCAGCTACAGGGTCACTGAAGCTTTCTTT. Translation: CASSYRVTEAFF. The full variable domain, in which reference TRBV7-2 and TRBJ1-1 provide the parts outside the CDR3, is GAGVSQSPSNKVTEKGKDVELRCDPISGHTALYWYRQSLGQGLEFLIYFQGNSAPDKSGLPSDRFSAERTGGSVSTLTIQRTQQEDSAVYLCASSYRVTEAFFGQGTRLTVV.

The gene calls are TRBV29-1 and TRBJ2-3; 13 bases align to TRBD2. V lost 7 bases, J lost 0 bases, and 13 bases stayed unmatched. CDR3 length: 18 amino acids. Per the germline V gene, CDR1 is SQVTM and CDR2 is ANQGSEA. Written as DNA, the CDR3 is TGCAGCGCTGATGGTATCCCGGGACTAGCGGGGAGCACAGATACGCAGTATTTT. Protein: CSADGIPGLAGSTDTQYF.

With regard to this clone: A junction boundary mismatches the germline segment, possibly from a read error. The chain uses TRBV7-7 and TRBJ1-5; TRBD1 aligns across 7 bases. Per the germline V gene, CDR1 is SSHAT and CDR2 is FNYEAQ (reference sequence). The CDR3 consists of 21 residues. DNA of the CDR3: TGTGCTAGCAGCTTAGATCCTCGGGACAGAGAGCTACCCTATAGCAATCAGCCCCAGCATTTT. Its translation is CASSLDPRDRELPYSNQPQHF.

This clone occurred once. The chain joins TRBV6-6 to TRBJ1-1; TRBD1 matches at 7 bases. This CDR3 is 15 amino acids long. Germline CDR1 is MNHNY and CDR2 is SVGAGI (reference sequence). J was trimmed by 0 bases and V by 5 bases; bases with no gene match: 6. CDR3 in amino acids: CASSTGQTMNTEAFF. Here the CDR3 DNA reads TGTGCCAGCAGTACGGGACAGACAATGAACACTGAAGCTTTCTTT.

The chain carries TRBV5-4 and TRBJ2-1, with 12 bases that match TRBD2. The CDR3 runs to 15 residues. Germline CDR1 is SGHNT and CDR2 is YYREEE (reference sequence). Trimming cost V 4 bases and J 5 bases; bases outside gene matches: 4. The CDR3 DNA is TGTGCCAGCAGCCTAGCGGGAGGGAACAACAATGAGCAGTTCTTC. Its translation is CASSLAGGNNNEQFF.